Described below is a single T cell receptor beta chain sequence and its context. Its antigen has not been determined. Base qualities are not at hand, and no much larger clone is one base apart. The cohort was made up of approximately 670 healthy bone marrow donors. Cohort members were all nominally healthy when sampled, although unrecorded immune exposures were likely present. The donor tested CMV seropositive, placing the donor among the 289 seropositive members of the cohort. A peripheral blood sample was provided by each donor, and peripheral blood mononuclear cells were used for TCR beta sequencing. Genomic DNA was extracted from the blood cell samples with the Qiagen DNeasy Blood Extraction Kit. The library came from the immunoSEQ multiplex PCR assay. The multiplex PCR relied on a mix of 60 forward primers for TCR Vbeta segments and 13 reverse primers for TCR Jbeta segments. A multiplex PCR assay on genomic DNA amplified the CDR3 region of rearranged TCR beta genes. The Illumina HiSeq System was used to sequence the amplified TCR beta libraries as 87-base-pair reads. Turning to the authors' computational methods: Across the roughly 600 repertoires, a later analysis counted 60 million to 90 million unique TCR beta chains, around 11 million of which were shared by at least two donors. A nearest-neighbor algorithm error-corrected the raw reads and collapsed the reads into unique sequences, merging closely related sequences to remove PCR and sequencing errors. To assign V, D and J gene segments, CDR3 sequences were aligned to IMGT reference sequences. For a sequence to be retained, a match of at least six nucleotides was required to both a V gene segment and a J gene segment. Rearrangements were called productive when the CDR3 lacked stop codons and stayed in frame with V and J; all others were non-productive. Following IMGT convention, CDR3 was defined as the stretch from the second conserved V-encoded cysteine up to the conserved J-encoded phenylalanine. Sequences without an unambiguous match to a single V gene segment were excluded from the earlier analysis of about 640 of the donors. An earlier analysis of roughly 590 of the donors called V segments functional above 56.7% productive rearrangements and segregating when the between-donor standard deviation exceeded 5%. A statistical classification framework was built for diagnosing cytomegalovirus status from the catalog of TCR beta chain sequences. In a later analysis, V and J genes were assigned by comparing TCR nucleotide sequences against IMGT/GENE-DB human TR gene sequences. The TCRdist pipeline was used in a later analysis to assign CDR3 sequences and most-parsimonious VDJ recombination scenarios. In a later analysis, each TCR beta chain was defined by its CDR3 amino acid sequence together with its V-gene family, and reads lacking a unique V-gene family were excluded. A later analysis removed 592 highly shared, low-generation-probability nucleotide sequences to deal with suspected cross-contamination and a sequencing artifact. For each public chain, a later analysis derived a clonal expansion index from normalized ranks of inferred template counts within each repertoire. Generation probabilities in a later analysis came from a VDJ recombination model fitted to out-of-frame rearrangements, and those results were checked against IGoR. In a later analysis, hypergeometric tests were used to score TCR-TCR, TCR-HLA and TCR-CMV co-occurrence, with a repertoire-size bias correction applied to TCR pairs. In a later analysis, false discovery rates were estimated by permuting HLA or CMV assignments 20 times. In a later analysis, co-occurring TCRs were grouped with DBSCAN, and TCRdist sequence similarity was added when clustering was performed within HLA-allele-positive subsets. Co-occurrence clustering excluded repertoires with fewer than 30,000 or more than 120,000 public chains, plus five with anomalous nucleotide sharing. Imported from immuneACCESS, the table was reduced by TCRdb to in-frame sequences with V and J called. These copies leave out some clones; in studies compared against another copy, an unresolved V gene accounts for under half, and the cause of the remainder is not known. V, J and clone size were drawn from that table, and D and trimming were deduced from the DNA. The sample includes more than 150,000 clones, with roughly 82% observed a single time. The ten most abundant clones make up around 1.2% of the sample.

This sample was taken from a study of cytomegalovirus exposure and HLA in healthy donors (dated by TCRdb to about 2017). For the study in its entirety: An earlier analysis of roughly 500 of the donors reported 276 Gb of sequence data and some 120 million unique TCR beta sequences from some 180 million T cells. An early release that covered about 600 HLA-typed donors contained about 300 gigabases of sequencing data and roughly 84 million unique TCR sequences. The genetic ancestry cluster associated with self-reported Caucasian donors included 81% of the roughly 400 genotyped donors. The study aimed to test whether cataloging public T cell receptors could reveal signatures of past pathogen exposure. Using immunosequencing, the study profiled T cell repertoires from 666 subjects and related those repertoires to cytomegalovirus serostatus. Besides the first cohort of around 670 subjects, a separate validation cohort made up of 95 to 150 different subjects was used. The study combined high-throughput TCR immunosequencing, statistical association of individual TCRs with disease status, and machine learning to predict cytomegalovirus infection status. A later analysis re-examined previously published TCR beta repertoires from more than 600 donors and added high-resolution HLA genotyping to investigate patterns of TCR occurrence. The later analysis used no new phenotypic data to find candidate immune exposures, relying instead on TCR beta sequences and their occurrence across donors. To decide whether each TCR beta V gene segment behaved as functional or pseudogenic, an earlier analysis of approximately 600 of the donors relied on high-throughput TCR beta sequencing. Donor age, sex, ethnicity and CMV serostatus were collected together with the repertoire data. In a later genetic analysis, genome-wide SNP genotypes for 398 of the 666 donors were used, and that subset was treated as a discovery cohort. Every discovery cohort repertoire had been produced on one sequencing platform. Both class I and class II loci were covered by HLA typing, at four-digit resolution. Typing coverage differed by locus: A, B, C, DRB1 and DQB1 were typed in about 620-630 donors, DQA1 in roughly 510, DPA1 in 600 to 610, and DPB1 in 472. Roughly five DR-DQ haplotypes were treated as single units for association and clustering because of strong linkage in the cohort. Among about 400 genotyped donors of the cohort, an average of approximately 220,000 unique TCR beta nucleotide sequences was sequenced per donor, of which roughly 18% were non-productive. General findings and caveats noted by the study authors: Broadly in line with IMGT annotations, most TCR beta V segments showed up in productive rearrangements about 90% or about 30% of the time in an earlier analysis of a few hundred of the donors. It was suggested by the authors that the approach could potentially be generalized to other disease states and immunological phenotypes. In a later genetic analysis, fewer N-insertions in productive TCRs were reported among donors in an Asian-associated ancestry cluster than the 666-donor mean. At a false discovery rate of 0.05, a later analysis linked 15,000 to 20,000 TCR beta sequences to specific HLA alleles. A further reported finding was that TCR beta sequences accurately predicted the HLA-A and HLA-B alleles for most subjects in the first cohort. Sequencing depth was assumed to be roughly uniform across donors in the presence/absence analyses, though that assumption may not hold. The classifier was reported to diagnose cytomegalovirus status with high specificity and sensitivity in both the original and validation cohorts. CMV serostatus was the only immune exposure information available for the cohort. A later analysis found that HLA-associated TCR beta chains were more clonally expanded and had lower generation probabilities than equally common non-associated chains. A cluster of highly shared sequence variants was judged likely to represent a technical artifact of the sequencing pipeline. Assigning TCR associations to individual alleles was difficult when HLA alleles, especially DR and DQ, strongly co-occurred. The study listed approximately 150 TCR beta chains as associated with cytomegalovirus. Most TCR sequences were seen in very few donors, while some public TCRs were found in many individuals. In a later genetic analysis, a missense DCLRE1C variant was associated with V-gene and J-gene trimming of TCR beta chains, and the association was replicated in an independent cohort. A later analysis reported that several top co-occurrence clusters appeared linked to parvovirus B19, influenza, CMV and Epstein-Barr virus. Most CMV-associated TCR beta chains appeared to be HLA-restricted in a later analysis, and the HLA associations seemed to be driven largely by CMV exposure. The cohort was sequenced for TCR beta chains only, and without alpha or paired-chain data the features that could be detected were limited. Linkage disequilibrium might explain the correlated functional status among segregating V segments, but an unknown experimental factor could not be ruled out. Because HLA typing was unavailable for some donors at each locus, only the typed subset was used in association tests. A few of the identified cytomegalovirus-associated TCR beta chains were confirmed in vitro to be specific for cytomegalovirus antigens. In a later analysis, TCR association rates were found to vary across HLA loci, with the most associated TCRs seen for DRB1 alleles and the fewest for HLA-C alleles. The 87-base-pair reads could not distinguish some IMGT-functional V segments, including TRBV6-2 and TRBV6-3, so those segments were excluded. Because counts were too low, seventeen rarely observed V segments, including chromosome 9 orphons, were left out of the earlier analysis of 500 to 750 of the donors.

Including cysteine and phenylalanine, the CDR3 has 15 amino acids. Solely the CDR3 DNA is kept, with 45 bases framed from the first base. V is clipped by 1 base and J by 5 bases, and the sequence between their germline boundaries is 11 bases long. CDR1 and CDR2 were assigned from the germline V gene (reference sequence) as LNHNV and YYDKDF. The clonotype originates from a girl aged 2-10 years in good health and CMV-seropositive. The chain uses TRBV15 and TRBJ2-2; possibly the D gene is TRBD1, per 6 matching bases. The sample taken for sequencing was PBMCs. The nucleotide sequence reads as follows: TGTGCCACCAGCAGAGGTGGACAGAGTACCGGGGAGCTGTTTTTT. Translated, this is CATSRGGQSTGELFF.